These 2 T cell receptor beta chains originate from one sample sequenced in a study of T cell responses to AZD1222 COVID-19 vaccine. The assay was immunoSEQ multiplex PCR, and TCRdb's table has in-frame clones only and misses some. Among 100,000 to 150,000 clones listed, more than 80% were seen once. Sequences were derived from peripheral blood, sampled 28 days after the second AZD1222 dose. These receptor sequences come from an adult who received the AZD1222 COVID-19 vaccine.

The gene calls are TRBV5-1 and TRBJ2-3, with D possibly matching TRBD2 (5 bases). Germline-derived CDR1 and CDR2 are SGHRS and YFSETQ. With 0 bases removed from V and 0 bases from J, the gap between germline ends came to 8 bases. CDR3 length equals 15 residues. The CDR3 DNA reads TGCGCCAGCAGCTTGGGACTACCTAGCACAGATACGCAGTATTTT. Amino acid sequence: CASSLGLPSTDTQYF.

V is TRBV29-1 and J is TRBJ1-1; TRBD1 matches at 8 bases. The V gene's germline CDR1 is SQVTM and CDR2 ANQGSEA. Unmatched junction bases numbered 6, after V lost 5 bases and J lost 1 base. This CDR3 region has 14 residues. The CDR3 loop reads CSVRQGLRNTEAFF. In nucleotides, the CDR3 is TGCAGCGTTCGACAGGGGCTCAGGAACACTGAAGCTTTCTTT.